This T cell receptor beta chain was documented in a study of cytomegalovirus exposure and HLA in healthy donors. Points from the study as a whole: Reports showed the classifier diagnosing cytomegalovirus status with high specificity and sensitivity.

V gave up 11 bases and J gave up 8 bases; unmatched junction bases: 11. Germline CDR1 is ENHRY and CDR2 is SYGVKD. There are 13 residues in the CDR3. PCR used 60 Vbeta primers and 13 Jbeta primers. Clones were sequenced by immunoSEQ multiplex PCR, and TCRdb holds only the in-frame ones, with some missing. The sample contains 170,000 or so clones, approximately 80% of which appear only once. A note on this clone: As yet, its antigen is unknown.

This TCR came from a woman between 45 and 60 years old in good health and CMV-seropositive. J is TRBJ1-1 and V is TRBV10-3; 10 bases are shared with TRBD1. Sequenced: PBMCs. DNA for the CDR3: TGTGCCCTCGACAGGGGGCCACCACCCGAAGCTTTCTTT. As protein: CALDRGPPPEAFF.